The present T cell receptor (beta chain) was sequenced within a study of cytomegalovirus exposure and HLA in healthy donors. About the research overall: Among the approximately 400 donors who were genotyped, 81% fell in the genetic ancestry cluster that is associated with self-reported Caucasian donors. Overall study findings and caveats: It was taken for granted in presence/absence analyses that sequencing depth across donors was roughly uniform. Reports state that TCR beta sequences accurately predicted most subjects' HLA-A and HLA-B alleles.

Donors were nominally healthy when sampled, though unrecorded immune exposures were likely. Germline loops: CDR1 SGHRS, CDR2 YFSETQ. CDR3 length equals 18 residues. Trimming at V came to 0 bases and at J to 0 bases, leaving 8 bases not matched to a gene. The PCR contained 60 Vbeta and 13 Jbeta primers. Data came from immunoSEQ multiplex PCR; TCRdb stores just in-frame clones and leaves some out. The table includes around 190,000 clones, approximately 80% detected once. Note on this clone: Its matching antigen is unknown.

The chain uses TRBV5-1 and TRBJ2-2, with TRBD2 matching 7 bases. The clonotype comes from a woman between 35 and 50 years old in good health and CMV-seronegative. Specimen: PBMCs. The DNA for the CDR3 is TGCGCCAGCAGCTTGGCTTCTAGCGGTTACGCGAACACCGGGGAGCTGTTTTTT. It yields the protein CASSLASSGYANTGELFF.